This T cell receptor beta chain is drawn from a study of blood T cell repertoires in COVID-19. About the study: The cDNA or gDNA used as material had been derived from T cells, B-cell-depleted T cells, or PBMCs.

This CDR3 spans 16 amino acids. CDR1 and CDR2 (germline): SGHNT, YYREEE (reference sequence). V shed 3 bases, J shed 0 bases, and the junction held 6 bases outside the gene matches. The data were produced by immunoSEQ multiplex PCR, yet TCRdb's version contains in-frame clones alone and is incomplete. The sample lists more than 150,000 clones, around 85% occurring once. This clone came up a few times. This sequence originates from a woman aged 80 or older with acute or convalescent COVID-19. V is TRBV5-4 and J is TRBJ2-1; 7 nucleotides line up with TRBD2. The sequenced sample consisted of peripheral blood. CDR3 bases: TGTGCCAGCAGCTCCCGGGAGGCCGGCTCCTACAATGAGCAGTTCTTC. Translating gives CASSSREAGSYNEQFF.